Shown below are 16 T cell receptor beta chains from a single sample sequenced in a study of cytomegalovirus exposure and HLA in healthy donors. The PCR ran on 60 Vbeta and 13 Jbeta primers. Some clones are missing from TCRdb's copy, which holds only in-frame ones; the method was immunoSEQ multiplex PCR. This table lists roughly 75,000 clones. The specimen was PBMCs. These receptor sequences come from a boy younger than 18 in good health and CMV-seronegative.

V usage is TRBV5-1 and J usage is TRBJ2-5; perhaps TRBD2 as D (6 bases). Trimming removed 5 bases from V and 4 bases from J, with 15 bases in between. Per germline, CDR1 SGHRS and CDR2 YFSETQ. This CDR3 is built from 14 residues. This chain's CDR3 is CASSRSGEGETQYF. In nucleotides, the CDR3 is TGCGCCAGCAGTCGTTCGGGAGAGGGAGAGACCCAGTACTTC.

The chain uses TRBV2 and TRBJ1-4; weak D call: TRBD1 (6 bases). This CDR3 has 16 amino acids. The germline CDR1 and CDR2 sequences are SNHLY and FYNNEI. With 8 bases removed from V and 2 bases from J, the gap between germline ends came to 18 bases. The CDR3 sequence is CASRNRAFATNEKLFF. The DNA of the CDR3 is TGTGCCAGCCGTAACAGGGCTTTTGCCACTAATGAAAAACTGTTTTTT. The whole variable domain, remainder taken from reference TRBV2 and TRBJ1-4, is EPEVTQTPSHQVTQMGQEVILRCVPISNHLYFYWYRQILGQKVEFLVSFYNNEISEKSEIFDDQFSVERPDGSNFTLKIRSTKLEDSAMYFCASRNRAFATNEKLFFGSGTQLSVL.

V usage is TRBV27 and J usage is TRBJ2-5; 8 nucleotides line up with TRBD2. V was pared by 2 bases and J by 5 bases, with 7 bases of the junction left unmatched. Germline V gene data show CDR1 as MNHEY and CDR2 as SMNVEV (reference sequence). This CDR3 has 15 residues. Written as DNA, the CDR3 is TGTGCCAGCAGTTTACGGGGGGGGCCGCGGGAGACCCAGTACTTC. It specifies CASSLRGGPRETQYF.

V is TRBV6-1 and J is TRBJ1-4; D gene ambiguous. The V gene's germline CDR1 is MNHNS and CDR2 SASEGT. This CDR3 spans 13 amino acids. The ends were cut back, 5 bases at V and 4 bases at J, with 8 bases in the middle. The CDR3 sequence: CASSRGFNEKLFF. The CDR3 DNA follows: TGTGCCAGCAGTCGGGGTTTTAATGAAAAACTGTTTTTT.

The rearrangement joins TRBV6-1 to TRBJ2-1; 7 bases align to TRBD2. Unmatched junction bases numbered 6, after V lost 7 bases and J lost 0 bases. From germline, CDR1 is MNHNS and CDR2 SASEGT. CDR3 size: 15 residues. The CDR3 DNA sequence: TGTGCCAGCAAGAGCGGGGTGAGCTCCTACAATGAGCAGTTCTTC. As protein: CASKSGVSSYNEQFF.

V usage is TRBV5-1 and J usage is TRBJ2-1; 9 nucleotides match TRBD2. V shed 4 bases and J 4 bases; nucleotides not matched to a gene: 12. The CDR3 runs 17 residues. Germline V gene sequence: CDR1 SGHRS, CDR2 YFSETQ. The CDR3 nucleotides are TGCGCCAGCAGCCTTGGCCATGCGGGGGGGGCATACAATGAGCAGTTCTTC. The encoded protein is CASSLGHAGGAYNEQFF.

This sequence joins TRBV27 and TRBJ2-7, with D maybe TRBD1 (5 bases). The V gene lost 3 bases and the J gene lost 4 bases, with 13 bases spanning the gap. The CDR3 is 14 amino acids. The germline V gene encodes CDR1 MNHEY and CDR2 SMNVEV (reference sequence). The chain's CDR3 is CASSFQGFSYEQYF. CDR3 nucleotides: TGTGCCAGCAGTTTTCAGGGCTTTTCTTACGAGCAGTACTTC.

The V call is TRBV29-1, the J call TRBJ1-2, with 9 bases matching TRBD1. The CDR3 has 13 residues. Germline CDR1 reads SQVTM; CDR2 reads ANQGSEA. Trimming at V came to 6 bases and at J to 6 bases, leaving 8 bases not matched to a gene. CDR3 region: CSVNRGRTDGYTF. For the CDR3, the DNA is TGCAGCGTAAACAGGGGGCGGACGGATGGCTACACCTTC.

V is TRBV6-5 and J is TRBJ1-1; D is perhaps TRBD1 (5 bases). There are 13 residues in the CDR3. V was pared by 8 bases and J by 7 bases, with 17 bases between. The V gene's germline CDR1 is MNHEY and CDR2 SVGAGI. CDR3 in DNA: TGTGCCAGCTTTCCTCTGGGGCAGTTTGAAGCTTTCTTT. It translates to CASFPLGQFEAFF.

V is TRBV5-6 and J is TRBJ1-2; TRBD1 aligns across 7 bases. The germline V gene encodes CDR1 SGHDT and CDR2 YYEEEE. The CDR3 has 14 amino acids. V lost 5 bases and J lost 6; bases outside the gene matches: 10. Here the CDR3 DNA reads TGTGCCAGCAGTCCCACAGGGGACTGGCATGGCTACACCTTC. Amino acids: CASSPTGDWHGYTF.

V is TRBV5-4 and J is TRBJ2-1; tentative D call: TRBD1 (5 bases). Trimming shortened V by 0 bases and J by 0 bases, and 10 bases separated the two germline ends. CDR3 length: 16 amino acids. The germline V gene encodes CDR1 SGHNT and CDR2 YYREEE (reference sequence). The CDR3 bases are TGTGCCAGCAGCTTGGTTGGGGCTAGCTCCTACAATGAGCAGTTCTTC. Encoded protein: CASSLVGASSYNEQFF. Looking up the rest from reference TRBV5-4 and TRBJ2-1 gives the full variable domain: ETGVTQSPTHLIKTRGQQVTLRCSSQSGHNTVSWYQQALGQGPQFIFQYYREEENGRGNFPPRFSGLQFPNYSSELNVNALELDDSALYLCASSLVGASSYNEQFFGPGTRLTVL.

The rearrangement joins TRBV7-3 to TRBJ2-7; TRBD2 aligns across 13 bases. The ends lost 5 bases at V and 6 bases at J; junction bases unmatched: 4. This CDR3 has 14 amino acids. Germline CDR1 and CDR2: SGHTA and FQGTGA. The CDR3: CASSLGTSGIEQYF. CDR3 in DNA: TGTGCCAGCAGCCTCGGGACTAGCGGGATCGAGCAGTACTTC.

The rearrangement joins TRBV4-3 to TRBJ2-2; D not certain. Germline loops: CDR1 LGHNA, CDR2 YSLEER. V gave up 2 bases and J gave up 4 bases, with 23 bases separating them. This CDR3 has 19 residues. As DNA, the CDR3 is TGCGCCAGCAGCCAATCATTTGGAACAGTTGGTCGAAGCACCGGGGAGCTGTTTTTT. This codes for CASSQSFGTVGRSTGELFF.

The CDR3 loop is CASSFLAGSRETQYF. For the CDR3, the DNA is TGTGCCAGCAGTTTCCTAGCGGGTTCTAGAGAGACCCAGTACTTC. The rearrangement joins TRBV2 to TRBJ2-5, with 8 bases matching TRBD2. This CDR3 has 15 residues. V was clipped by 5 bases and J by 4 bases; unmatched bases: 9. CDR1 is SNHLY, CDR2 FYNNEI, per germline.

The chain recombines TRBV6-6 with TRBJ2-5, with D perhaps matching TRBD2 (5 bases). The CDR3 length is 14 residues. V was pared by 4 bases and J by 1 base, with 10 bases between. In germline, CDR1 is MNHNY, CDR2 SVGAGI (reference sequence). As DNA, the CDR3 is TGTGCCAGCAGTTTACTAGTCCTCCAAGAGACCCAGTACTTC. This gives the protein CASSLLVLQETQYF.

The chain recombines TRBV7-8 with TRBJ1-3; 10 nucleotides agree with TRBD1. CDR1 is SGHVS, CDR2 FQNEAQ, per germline. The CDR3 sequence is 17 residues long. V gave up 7 bases and J gave up 0 bases; unmatched junction bases: 9. The CDR3 loop reads CASTRTGGRGSGNTIYF. The CDR3 coding sequence is TGTGCCAGCACCCGGACAGGGGGACGGGGCTCTGGAAACACCATATATTTT.